What follows are 26 T cell receptor beta chains derived from one specimen sequenced in a study of T cells in Graves' hyperthyroidism and ophthalmopathy. From RNA transcripts, TCR beta CDR3 regions were amplified. First-round RT-PCR targeting the TCR CDR3 was performed with the HTBI primer set. TCRdb independently ran MiXCR on the multiplex PCR reads; one entry per CDR3 protein. The data contain 300,000 or so distinct CDR3 sequences, roughly a fifth of them seen just once; the ten biggest clones take up less than 65%. The material sequenced was blood. The origin of the receptors is a woman in her forties or fifties with Graves' hyperthyroidism.

This clonotype was picked up a small number of times. The V gene is TRBV6-1, the J gene TRBJ1-3; no reliable D call. V lost 6 bases, J lost 0 bases, and 15 bases lay in between. This CDR3 spans 16 amino acids. Germline CDR1 is MNHNS and CDR2 is SASEGT. The chain's CDR3 is CASRTNSGNSGNTIYF. CDR3 coding DNA: TGTGCCAGCAGGACTAATTCGGGTAACTCTGGAAACACCATATATTTT.

This clonotype was found a few times. V is TRBV6-1 and J is TRBJ1-5; D call uncertain. V was pared by 4 bases and J by 10 bases, with 14 bases between. This CDR3 spans 13 amino acids. From germline, CDR1 is MNHNS and CDR2 SASEGT. The DNA for the CDR3 is TGTGCCAGCAGTGCCGCCGGTAGAGGTCCCCAGCATTTT. Translated: CASSAAGRGPQHF.

Many counts were recorded for this clonotype. The chain employs TRBV29-1 and TRBJ1-1; 7 bases fit TRBD1. The CDR3 runs 13 residues. V shed 5 bases and J 5 bases; nucleotides not matched to a gene: 8. Germline CDR1 reads SQVTM; CDR2 reads ANQGSEA. CDR3 amino acids: CSVRQGKRTEAFF. The CDR3 DNA follows: TGCAGCGTTCGACAGGGAAAGAGGACTGAAGCTTTCTTT.

This chain links TRBV5-5 with TRBJ2-7; tentatively, D is TRBD1 or TRBD2 (5 bases each). V was shortened by 0 bases and J by 2 bases, with 12 bases between the two germline ends. Germline-derived CDR1 and CDR2 are SGHKS and YYEKEE (reference sequence). This CDR3 has 15 amino acids. Here the CDR3 DNA reads TGTGCCAGCAGCTTGGAGGGGACCTTAACCTACGAGCAGTACTTC. Protein: CASSLEGTLTYEQYF.

This clonotype was observed at least ten times. The chain employs TRBV5-1 and TRBJ2-7, with 10 bases fitting TRBD1. The CDR3 is 15 amino acids. Losses at the gene ends were 0 bases for V and 3 bases for J; bases not matched to a gene: 3. Germline-derived CDR1 and CDR2 are SGHRS and YFSETQ. For the CDR3, the DNA is TGCGCCAGCAGCTTGGCAGGGACAGGGGTCTACGAGCAGTACTTC. This encodes CASSLAGTGVYEQYF.

The rearrangement joins TRBV11-2 to TRBJ2-3; D uncertain. V lost 5 bases to trimming and J lost 2 bases, with 11 bases between them. The V gene's germline CDR1 is SGHAT and CDR2 FQNNGV. This CDR3 has 14 amino acids. CDR3 in DNA: TGTGCCAGCAGCCCGTCCCCTGTCACAGATACGCAGTATTTT. Residues: CASSPSPVTDTQYF.

This clonotype showed up just a few times. The chain is built from TRBV29-1 and TRBJ1-1; tentatively, D is TRBD1 (5 bases). The germline V gene encodes CDR1 SQVTM and CDR2 ANQGSEA. The V end was cut by 0 bases, the J end by 8 bases, with 13 bases between. The CDR3 totals 13 residues. In DNA form, the CDR3 reads TGCAGCGTTGAAGATCTGAGGGGCCGAGAAGCTTTCTTT. Amino acids: CSVEDLRGREAFF.

This clonotype was counted at least ten times. The chain joins TRBV5-1 to TRBJ2-3; possible D gene TRBD1, 6 bases. The V end was cut by 4 bases, the J end by 0 bases, with 12 bases between. CDR1 is SGHRS, CDR2 YFSETQ, per germline. The CDR3 totals 15 residues. In nucleotides, the CDR3 is TGCGCCAGCAGCCAAGGACAGCTTAGCACAGATACGCAGTATTTT. Translating it yields CASSQGQLSTDTQYF.

The chain couples TRBV6-1 to TRBJ2-2; D is unresolved. Per the germline V gene, CDR1 is MNHNS and CDR2 is SASEGT. Between the trimmed V and J ends, which lost 6 bases and 6 bases, there was a span of 11 bases. CDR3 length: 13 amino acids. The CDR3: CASRAWVSGELFF. The CDR3 nucleotides are TGTGCCAGCAGAGCTTGGGTGTCCGGGGAGCTGTTTTTT.

The rearrangement joins TRBV5-1 to TRBJ2-5; D might be TRBD2 (5 bases). Germline CDR1 and CDR2: SGHRS and YFSETQ. Trimming removed 0 bases at V and 2 bases at J, with 17 bases between. The CDR3 totals 17 residues. CDR3 sequence (DNA): TGCGCCAGCAGCTTGGCCTTGGCTAGCAGCCCGCAAGAGACCCAGTACTTC. Its protein is CASSLALASSPQETQYF.

The rearrangement joins TRBV5-1 to TRBJ2-4; tentatively, D is TRBD2 (6 bases). The length of the CDR3 is 17 residues. The germline V gene encodes CDR1 SGHRS and CDR2 YFSETQ. The V and J ends lost 4 bases and 1 base respectively, with 18 bases between them. Here the CDR3 reads CASSPRTDRGAKNIQYF. Here the CDR3 DNA reads TGCGCCAGCAGCCCCCGGACCGACCGGGGGGCCAAAAACATTCAGTACTTC.

In its sample, this clonotype was seen many times. The chain uses TRBV13 and TRBJ2-3; D possibly matches TRBD1 or TRBD2 (6 bases each). V shed 0 bases and J shed 1 base, with 11 bases lying between them. Germline V CDR1 and CDR2: PRHDT, FYEKMQ (reference sequence). This CDR3 comprises 16 residues. In DNA, the CDR3 is TGTGCCAGCAGCTTAGGCCTAGGGGGGCGCACAGATACGCAGTATTTT. Residues: CASSLGLGGRTDTQYF. Complete variable domain (other parts from reference TRBV13 and TRBJ2-3): AAGVIQSPRHLIKEKRETATLKCYPIPRHDTVYWYQQGPGQDPQFLISFYEKMQSDKGSIPDRFSAQQFSDYHSELNMSSLELGDSALYFCASSLGLGGRTDTQYFGPGTRLTVL.

Concerning this clonotype: This could be a read error, since a much larger clone is one nucleotide away. The V and J genes are TRBV7-9 and TRBJ1-1; D unresolved. Trimming took 7 bases from V and 1 from J, leaving 22 bases between them. This CDR3 contains 17 residues. Germline V gives CDR1 SEHNR, CDR2 FQNEAQ (reference sequence). The CDR3 coding sequence is TGTGCCAGCAAACCGAGGCCTAGAGCCAGGCAGAACACTGAAGCTTTCTTT. Translated, it gives CASKPRPRARQNTEAFF.

This clonotype was recorded many times. The genes are TRBV20-1 and TRBJ2-7, with D unresolved. Trimming shortened V by 0 bases and J by 2 bases, and 11 bases separated the two germline ends. This CDR3 region has 14 residues. Germline lookup yields CDR1 DFQATT and CDR2 SNEGSKA (reference sequence). CDR3 residues: CSARDTKLTYEQYF. CDR3 nucleotides: TGCAGTGCTAGAGATACGAAATTGACCTACGAGCAGTACTTC.

This clonotype was seen repeatedly, ten times or more. The gene calls are TRBV6-1 and TRBJ1-5; 9 bases agree with TRBD1. Germline CDR1 is MNHNS and CDR2 is SASEGT. The length of the CDR3 is 16 residues. V shed 2 bases and J 5 bases; nucleotides not matched to a gene: 7. DNA of the CDR3: TGTGCCAGCAGTGAATTAGGGACAGGGCCCTATCAGCCCCAGCATTTT. Translated: CASSELGTGPYQPQHF.

This clonotype was found a few times. V usage is TRBV20-1 and J usage is TRBJ2-3; 9 bases map to TRBD1. The V and J ends lost 3 bases and 7 bases, in that order; junction bases with no gene match: 5. Germline values: CDR1 DFQATT, CDR2 SNEGSKA (reference sequence). This CDR3 is 13 amino acids long. The CDR3 DNA follows: TGCAGTGCTAGGCGACAGGGGGAATATACGCAGTATTTT. It translates to CSARRQGEYTQYF.

This clonotype showed up just once. This chain links TRBV11-3 with TRBJ2-1, with TRBD1 matching 9 bases. Per germline, CDR1 SGHNT and CDR2 YENEEA. Trimming at V came to 3 bases and at J to 4 bases, leaving 10 bases not matched to a gene. This CDR3 has 17 amino acids. The chain's CDR3 is CASSFIYRGQRYNEQFF. The CDR3, as DNA: TGTGCCAGCAGCTTTATCTACAGGGGGCAGCGTTACAATGAGCAGTTCTTC.

This clonotype was seen at least ten times. This chain connects TRBV5-5 to TRBJ2-3; D is possibly TRBD1 or TRBD2 (5 bases each). Trimming shortened V by 4 bases and J by 4 bases, and 19 bases separated the two germline ends. Per the germline V gene, CDR1 is SGHKS and CDR2 is YYEKEE (reference sequence). This CDR3 comprises 16 residues. CDR3 in amino acids: CASSLPTSWDADTQYF. As DNA, the CDR3 is TGTGCCAGCAGCCTCCCGACCTCCTGGGACGCAGATACGCAGTATTTT.

This clonotype was counted between two and nine times. The chain combines TRBV18 with TRBJ1-1; D is undetermined. Looked up from germline, CDR1 is KGHSH and CDR2 is LQKENI. Trimming removed 3 bases from V and 5 bases from J, with 16 bases in between. This CDR3 comprises 15 residues. The CDR3 coding sequence is TGTGCCAGCTCACCGGCCCCGGGATTAGGAACTGAAGCTTTCTTT. Protein sequence: CASSPAPGLGTEAFF. The full variable domain, its missing parts supplied by reference TRBV18 and TRBJ1-1, is NAGVMQNPRHLVRRRGQEARLRCSPMKGHSHVYWYRQLPEEGLKFMVYLQKENIIDESGMPKERFSAEFPKEGPSILRIQQVVRGDSAAYFCASSPAPGLGTEAFFGQGTRLTVV.

This chain connects TRBV11-2 to TRBJ1-2, with 9 bases identical to TRBD1. V was pared by 7 bases and J by 2 bases, with 8 bases of the junction left unmatched. Germline CDR1 is SGHAT and CDR2 is FQNNGV. The CDR3 contains 15 residues. This CDR3 reads CASTGGTGLNYGYTF. CDR3 DNA: TGTGCCAGCACCGGGGGGACAGGGCTCAACTATGGCTACACCTTC.

There are many counts of this clonotype. This chain joins TRBV7-9 and TRBJ2-1, with 7 bases matching TRBD1. V was pared by 6 bases and J by 8 bases, with 10 bases of the junction left unmatched. Looked up from germline, CDR1 is SEHNR and CDR2 is FQNEAQ (reference sequence). This CDR3 region has 14 residues. CDR3 DNA: TGTGCCAGCAGTTTCGACAGGGAGATGGATGAGCAGTTCTTC. Translation: CASSFDREMDEQFF.

This clonotype came up many times. The chain combines TRBV7-2 with TRBJ1-2; D perhaps matches TRBD1 (5 bases). Trimming removed 5 bases from V and 2 bases from J, with 9 bases in between. This CDR3 is 13 amino acids long. Germline values: CDR1 SGHTA, CDR2 FQGNSA. The CDR3 DNA sequence: TGTGCCAGCAGCGATCAGGGAAACTATGGCTACACCTTC. This encodes CASSDQGNYGYTF.

The genes are TRBV24-1 and TRBJ2-1; possibly TRBD1 or TRBD2 for D (6 bases each). The CDR3 has 15 residues. V was shortened by 4 bases and J by 6 bases, with 15 bases between the two germline ends. The germline V gene has CDR1 KGHDR and CDR2 SFDVKD. CDR3 coding DNA: TGTGCCACCAGTGAGGGGTGGGGGCGGGGCAATGAGCAGTTCTTC. Residues: CATSEGWGRGNEQFF.

The table lists this clonotype with many counts. The chain is built from TRBV28 and TRBJ1-5, with 8 positions matching TRBD1. Germline V gene data show CDR1 as MDHEN and CDR2 as SYDVKM. This CDR3 is 15 amino acids long. The V segment lost 4 bases and the J segment 6 bases; nucleotides outside the gene matches: 8. CDR3 loop: CASSSGTGGGQPQHF. Written as DNA, the CDR3 is TGTGCCAGCAGTTCGGGAACAGGGGGAGGTCAGCCCCAGCATTTT.

This clonotype has a count of ten or more. The J gene is TRBJ2-5, the V gene TRBV5-8; 7 nucleotides line up with TRBD1. Germline assignment: CDR1 SGHTS and CDR2 YDEGEE. V lost 1 base, J lost 2 bases, and 5 bases stayed unmatched. The CDR3 runs to 15 residues. The CDR3 reads CASSLPPGQQETQYF. CDR3 DNA sequence: TGTGCCAGCAGCTTGCCTCCGGGACAGCAAGAGACCCAGTACTTC.

There are many counts of this clonotype. CDR3 coding DNA: TGTGCCAGCACCGAGAGGGAGGGGGCGAACTATGGCTACACCTTC. Translated: CASTEREGANYGYTF. The chain joins TRBV2 to TRBJ1-2, with 7 bases fitting TRBD1. Losses at the gene ends were 7 bases for V and 2 bases for J; bases not matched to a gene: 10. CDR1 and CDR2 (germline): SNHLY, FYNNEI. This CDR3 spans 15 amino acids.